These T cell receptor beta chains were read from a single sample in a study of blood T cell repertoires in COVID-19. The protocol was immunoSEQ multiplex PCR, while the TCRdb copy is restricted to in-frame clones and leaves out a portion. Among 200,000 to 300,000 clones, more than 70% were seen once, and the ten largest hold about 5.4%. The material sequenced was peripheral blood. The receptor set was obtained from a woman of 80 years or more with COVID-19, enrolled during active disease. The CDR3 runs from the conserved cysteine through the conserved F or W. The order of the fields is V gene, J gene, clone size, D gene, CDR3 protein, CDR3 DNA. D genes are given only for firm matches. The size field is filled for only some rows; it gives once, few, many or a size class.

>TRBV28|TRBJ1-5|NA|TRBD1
CASSPTGGSGNQPQHF
TGTGCCAGCAGTCCAACAGGGGGTAGCGGCAATCAGCCCCAGCATTTT
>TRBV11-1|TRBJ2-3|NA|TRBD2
CASSLAPAGVHTDTQYF
TGTGCCAGCAGCTTAGCGCCAGCGGGGGTGCACACAGATACGCAGTATTTT
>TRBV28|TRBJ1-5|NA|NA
CASSLVGARRPQHF
TGTGCCAGCAGTTTGGTAGGGGCTCGCCGGCCCCAGCATTTT
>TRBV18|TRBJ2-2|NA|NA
CASSPDTYTGELFF
TGTGCCAGCTCACCAGACACCTACACCGGGGAGCTGTTTTTT
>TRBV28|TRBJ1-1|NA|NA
CASTRPRQTSMNTEAFF
TGTGCCAGCACCAGACCCCGACAAACTTCCATGAACACTGAAGCTTTCTTT
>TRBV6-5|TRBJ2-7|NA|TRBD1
CASGQENYEQYF
TGTGCCAGCGGACAGGAGAATTACGAGCAGTACTTC
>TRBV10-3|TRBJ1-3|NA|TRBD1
CAISGGTGGNTIYF
TGTGCCATCAGTGGGGGGACAGGGGGAAACACCATATATTTT
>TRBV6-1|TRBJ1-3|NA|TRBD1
CASSETTGLKRNTIYF
TGTGCCAGCAGTGAAACGACAGGGCTAAAGAGAAACACCATATATTTT
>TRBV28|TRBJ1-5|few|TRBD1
CASSPGDRDEGNQPQHF
TGTGCCAGCAGCCCCGGGGACAGGGATGAAGGCAATCAGCCCCAGCATTTT
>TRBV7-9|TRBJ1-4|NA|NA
CASSNDRQREKLFF
TGTGCCAGCAGCAACGACAGGCAACGGGAAAAACTGTTTTTT
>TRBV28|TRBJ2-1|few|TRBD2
CASSFSAGGLYNEQFF
TGTGCCAGCAGTTTTTCGGCGGGGGGCCTCTACAATGAGCAGTTCTTC
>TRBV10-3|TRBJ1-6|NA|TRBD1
CAISEQTGGSSPLHF
TGTGCCATCAGTGAGCAAACAGGGGGCTCCTCACCCCTCCACTTT
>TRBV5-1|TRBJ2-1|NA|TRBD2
CASSLTSGDDNEQFF
TGCGCCAGCAGCTTGACTAGCGGTGACGACAATGAGCAGTTCTTC
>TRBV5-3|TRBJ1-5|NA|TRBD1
CARRPMGQARDNQPQHF
TGTGCCAGAAGACCCATGGGACAGGCTCGGGACAATCAGCCCCAGCATTTT
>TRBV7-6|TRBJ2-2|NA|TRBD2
CASSSAGVTNTGELFF
TGTGCCAGCAGTTCAGCGGGGGTCACTAACACCGGGGAGCTGTTTTTT
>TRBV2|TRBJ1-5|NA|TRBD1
CASSGTGVANQPQHF
TGTGCCAGCAGTGGAACAGGGGTAGCCAATCAGCCCCAGCATTTT
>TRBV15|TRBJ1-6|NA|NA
CATSRDDKGREGSPLHF
TGTGCCACCAGCAGAGACGACAAGGGCAGGGAGGGTTCACCCCTCCACTTT
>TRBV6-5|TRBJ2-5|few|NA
CASRTPGSTAQYF
TGTGCCAGCAGGACCCCAGGCTCCACGGCCCAGTACTTC
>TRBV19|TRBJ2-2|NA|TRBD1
CASSGTGGYTGELFF
TGTGCCAGTAGTGGGACAGGGGGCTATACCGGGGAGCTGTTTTTT
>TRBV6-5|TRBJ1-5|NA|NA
CASTTGVQPQHF
TGTGCCAGCACCACGGGTGTTCAGCCCCAGCATTTT
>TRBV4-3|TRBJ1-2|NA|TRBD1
CASSEGAGGAGGYTF
TGCGCCAGCAGCGAGGGGGCAGGGGGCGCGGGCGGCTACACCTTC
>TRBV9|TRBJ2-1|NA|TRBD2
CASSAGGASYNEQFF
TGTGCCAGCAGCGCCGGGGGGGCGAGTTACAATGAGCAGTTCTTC
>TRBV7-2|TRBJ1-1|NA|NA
CASSLEAGRHGAFF
TGTGCCAGCAGCTTAGAGGCAGGCCGGCATGGAGCTTTCTTT
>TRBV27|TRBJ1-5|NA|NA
CASSPVRDSNQPQHF
TGTGCCAGCAGTCCCGTCCGGGATAGCAATCAGCCCCAGCATTTT
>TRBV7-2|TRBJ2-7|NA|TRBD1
CASSSPFGQGTYEQYF
TGTGCCAGCAGCTCTCCTTTCGGACAGGGAACCTACGAGCAGTACTTC
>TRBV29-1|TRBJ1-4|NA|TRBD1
CSVLTGAREKLFF
TGCAGCGTTCTGACAGGGGCAAGAGAAAAACTGTTTTTT
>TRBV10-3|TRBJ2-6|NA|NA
CAISEFWTANSGANVLTF
TGTGCCATCAGTGAGTTTTGGACAGCTAACTCTGGGGCCAACGTCCTGACTTTC
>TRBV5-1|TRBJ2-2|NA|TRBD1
CASSPGDSSTGELFF
TGCGCCAGCAGCCCCGGGGACAGCAGTACCGGGGAGCTGTTTTTT
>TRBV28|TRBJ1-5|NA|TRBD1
CASRSPPGGTNQPQHF
TGTGCCAGCAGATCACCCCCAGGGGGCACTAATCAGCCCCAGCATTTT
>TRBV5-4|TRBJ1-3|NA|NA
CASRDREGRGNTIYF
TGTGCCAGCAGGGACCGGGAAGGTCGGGGAAACACCATATATTTT
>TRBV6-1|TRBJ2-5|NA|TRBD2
CASSEPTGGRGTQYF
TGTGCCAGCAGTGAACCGACGGGGGGGCGCGGGACCCAGTACTTC
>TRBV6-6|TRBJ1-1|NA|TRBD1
CASSYPGQGGHTEAFF
TGTGCCAGCAGTTACCCCGGACAGGGCGGTCACACTGAAGCTTTCTTT
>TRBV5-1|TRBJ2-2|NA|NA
CASSLQQAVAGELFF
TGCGCCAGCAGCTTACAACAGGCGGTCGCCGGGGAGCTGTTTTTT
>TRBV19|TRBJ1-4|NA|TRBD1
CASSDRAGTGFEKLFF
TGTGCCAGTAGTGACCGGGCTGGGACAGGGTTCGAAAAACTGTTTTTT
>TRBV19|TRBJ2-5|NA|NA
CASRDYQETQYF
TGTGCCAGTCGGGATTATCAAGAGACCCAGTACTTC
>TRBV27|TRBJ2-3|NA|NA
CASRPRYLTDTQYF
TGTGCCAGCAGACCCAGGTACCTCACAGATACGCAGTATTTT
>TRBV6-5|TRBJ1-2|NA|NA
CASSPGRVGGYTF
TGTGCCAGCAGCCCCGGGAGGGTGGGTGGCTACACCTTC
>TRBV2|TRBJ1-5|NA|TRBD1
CASRGTGDQPQHF
TGTGCCAGCAGGGGGACAGGGGATCAGCCCCAGCATTTT
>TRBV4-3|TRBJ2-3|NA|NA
CASSQGSGTDTQYF
TGCGCCAGCAGCCAAGGGTCCGGGACAGATACGCAGTATTTT
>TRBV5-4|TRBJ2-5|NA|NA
CASSQATPGTQYF
TGTGCCAGCAGTCAGGCCACACCTGGGACCCAGTACTTC
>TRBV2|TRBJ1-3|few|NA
CASSDEGRGNTIYF
TGTGCCAGCAGTGATGAGGGGAGGGGAAACACCATATATTTT